These 16 T cell receptor beta chains came from one sample sequenced in a study of cytomegalovirus exposure and HLA in healthy donors. The primer mix had 60 Vbeta and 13 Jbeta primers. Produced via immunoSEQ multiplex PCR; TCRdb's table is partial and in-frame only. This table holds under 170,000 clones, 60% to 70% found once. The sequencing sample was made of PBMCs. These TCRs come from an older woman in good health and CMV-seropositive.

The V gene is TRBV11-2, the J gene TRBJ2-1; 8 bases are shared with TRBD2. CDR3 length: 14 amino acids. V lost 5 bases to trimming and J lost 9 bases; unmatched junction nucleotides: 9. Looked up from germline, CDR1 is SGHAT and CDR2 is FQNNGV. CDR3 DNA: TGTGCCAGCAGCCCCCTTGTCCTAGCGGGTGAGCAGTTCTTC. The encoded protein is CASSPLVLAGEQFF.

The CDR3 sequence: CASSKGEQETQYF. DNA of the CDR3: TGTGCCAGCAGCAAGGGGGAACAAGAGACCCAGTACTTC. The chain carries TRBV6-4 and TRBJ2-5; D possibly corresponds to TRBD1 (6 bases). The CDR3 loop spans 13 amino acids. V lost 6 bases, J lost 2 bases, and 10 bases lay in between. The germline gives CDR1 MRHNA, CDR2 SNTAGT.

As for this clone: Other DNA sequences of this sample code for an identical CDR3. This chain's CDR3 is CASSPGLAATDTQYF. DNA of the CDR3: TGTGCCAGCTCCCCGGGACTAGCGGCCACAGATACGCAGTATTTT. The chain employs TRBV18 and TRBJ2-3; 11 bases are shared with TRBD2. J gave up 2 bases and V 6 bases, and 4 bases lay outside the gene matches. The CDR3 has 15 amino acids. Germline loops: CDR1 KGHSH, CDR2 LQKENI.

The chain joins TRBV18 to TRBJ1-1, with 8 nucleotides matching TRBD1. V lost 4 bases, J lost 1 base, and 2 bases stayed unmatched. Germline assignment: CDR1 KGHSH and CDR2 LQKENI. CDR3 length: 14 amino acids. The CDR3 loop reads CASSQTGGNTEAFF. The CDR3 coding sequence is TGTGCCAGCTCACAAACAGGGGGGAACACTGAAGCTTTCTTT.

This clone was counted a few times. The chain is built from TRBV13 and TRBJ2-7, with TRBD1 identical over 7 bases. The CDR3 sequence is 16 residues long. Germline assignment: CDR1 PRHDT and CDR2 FYEKMQ (reference sequence). Trimming removed 0 bases from V and 5 bases from J; junction bases left unmatched: 10. DNA for the CDR3: TGTGCCAGCAGCTTAGGACGCAGGGGGTCCCTAGACGAGCAGTACTTC. Translating it yields CASSLGRRGSLDEQYF.

This clone has only a few counts. The rearrangement links TRBV19 to TRBJ1-1, with a possible D match to TRBD1 (6 bases). The CDR3 is made up of 15 amino acids. V was pared by 3 bases and J by 1 base, with 12 bases between. CDR1 and CDR2 (germline): LNHDA, SQIVND (reference sequence). CDR3 protein: CASSIRPTGNTEAFF. In DNA, the CDR3 is TGTGCCAGTAGTATCCGACCGACAGGGAACACTGAAGCTTTCTTT.

This chain connects TRBV7-6 to TRBJ2-7; 7 bases align to TRBD1. CDR1 SGHVS and CDR2 FNYEAQ come from the germline V gene. J was trimmed by 5 bases and V by 5 bases; bases with no gene match: 9. The CDR3 is made up of 14 amino acids. CDR3 in amino acids: CASSPRQGNNEQYF. CDR3 DNA: TGTGCCAGCAGCCCTCGACAGGGAAACAACGAGCAGTACTTC.

The chain combines TRBV6-1 with TRBJ1-3; D is unresolved. Trimming left V 8 bases short and J 0 bases short, with 14 bases between. The CDR3 extends over 15 amino acids. CDR1 is MNHNS, CDR2 SASEGT, per germline. The CDR3 reads CASRRDEGSGNTIYF. The DNA for the CDR3 is TGTGCCAGCCGGAGGGATGAGGGCTCTGGAAACACCATATATTTT.

V usage is TRBV7-9 and J usage is TRBJ2-5; the D is unclear. V was trimmed by 5 bases and J by 0 bases, leaving 13 bases between them. Per the germline V gene, CDR1 is SEHNR and CDR2 is FQNEAQ (reference sequence). The CDR3 extends over 15 amino acids. The CDR3 is CASSPFSSYQETQYF. The CDR3 region has the DNA TGTGCCAGCAGCCCCTTCAGTTCGTACCAAGAGACCCAGTACTTC.

This clone was seen more than once but under ten times. V usage is TRBV2 and J usage is TRBJ2-7; D is unclear. Trimming removed 3 bases from V and 2 bases from J, with 17 bases in between. The CDR3 has 16 residues. CDR1 is SNHLY and CDR2 is FYNNEI in the germline V gene. The CDR3 nucleotides are TGTGCCAGCAGTGAGGCGCTAAACACACAGCCCTACGAGCAGTACTTC. Its protein product is CASSEALNTQPYEQYF.

V is TRBV5-1 and J is TRBJ1-1, with 9 bases lining up with TRBD1. V shed 5 bases, J shed 3 bases, and the junction held 11 bases outside the gene matches. From germline, CDR1 is SGHRS and CDR2 YFSETQ. This CDR3 is built from 16 residues. CDR3 protein: CASRDPGQGLYTEAFF. CDR3 in DNA: TGCGCCAGCAGAGACCCGGGACAGGGTCTTTACACTGAAGCTTTCTTT.

This clone appeared a few times. The chain recombines TRBV4-3 with TRBJ2-1, with TRBD1 identical over 8 bases. Trimming cost V 0 bases and J 10 bases; bases outside gene matches: 8. Germline V gives CDR1 LGHNA, CDR2 YSLEER. CDR3 length equals 15 residues. CDR3 region: CASSQDGDRGGEQFF. CDR3 in DNA: TGCGCCAGCAGCCAAGATGGAGACAGGGGAGGCGAGCAGTTCTTC.

This clone appeared a few times. J is TRBJ1-4 and V is TRBV20-1, with a tentative D call TRBD1 (5 bases). Germline CDR1 and CDR2: DFQATT and SNEGSKA (reference sequence). The CDR3 sequence is 11 residues long. Trimming took off 7 bases at V and 4 bases at J, with 7 bases between the two ends. The CDR3 sequence: CSGQFNEKLFF. In DNA form, the CDR3 reads TGCAGTGGACAGTTTAATGAAAAACTGTTTTTT.

This chain links TRBV4-1 with TRBJ2-2; tentative D call: TRBD2 (5 bases). V was shortened by 1 base and J by 14 bases, with 8 bases between the two germline ends. The CDR3 is 11 residues long. Looked up from germline, CDR1 is MGHRA and CDR2 is YSYEKL. This chain's CDR3 is CASSQAGILFF. Here the CDR3 DNA reads TGCGCCAGCAGCCAAGCGGGAATACTGTTTTTT.

The chain recombines TRBV5-1 with TRBJ2-7, with D hard to call. Trimming shortened V by 0 bases and J by 0 bases, and 4 bases separated the two germline ends. Germline V gene data show CDR1 as SGHRS and CDR2 as YFSETQ. The CDR3 totals 13 residues. The CDR3 DNA reads TGCGCCAGCAGCTTGGACAACTCCTACGAGCAGTACTTC. It specifies CASSLDNSYEQYF.

This clone was counted between two and nine times. This sequence joins TRBV19 and TRBJ1-1, with D possibly being TRBD1 (6 bases). Between the trimmed V and J ends, which lost 7 bases and 0 bases, there was a span of 18 bases. Germline lookup yields CDR1 LNHDA and CDR2 SQIVND (reference sequence). CDR3 size: 16 residues. CDR3 DNA: TGTGCCAGTACCCCACGCCAGGGGCCGATGAACACTGAAGCTTTCTTT. Protein product: CASTPRQGPMNTEAFF.